This T cell receptor beta chain was sequenced in a study of T cell changes during pregnancy in multiple sclerosis. V dropped 3 bases and J dropped 5; count of bases not matched to a gene: 9. CDR1 is SGHVS, CDR2 FNYEAQ, per germline. This CDR3 spans 15 amino acids. TCRdb's copy holds only in-frame clones and misses some; the assay was immunoSEQ multiplex PCR. The top ten clones hold 8.5% to 14% of a sample with over 25,000 clones, roughly nine tenths of them seen once. The specimen comprised CD8+ T cells from peripheral blood mononuclear cells, sampled in the third trimester of pregnancy. The chain has TRBV7-6 and TRBJ2-5, with TRBD2 identical over 7 bases. This clonotype was obtained from a female donor with multiple sclerosis, enrolled in a pregnancy study. CDR3 sequence reads: CASSFGSRGGETQYF. CDR3 DNA: TGTGCCAGCAGCTTCGGTAGTCGGGGAGGGGAGACCCAGTACTTC.